This TCR beta chain was sequenced during a study of regulatory T cells in long-lasting Graves disease. Whole-study findings and limits: TRBV28, TRBJ1-2 and TRBJ2-5 were favored in persistent disease.

V dropped 8 bases and J dropped 0 bases, with 14 bases sitting between them. The CDR3 runs 13 residues. Germline values: CDR1 DFQATT, CDR2 SNEGSKA (reference sequence). The time point is: newly diagnosed GD, antithyroid drugs for less than 3 months. Extracted RNA from PBMCs served as the source of the TCR library. It was American Thyroid Association guidelines that determined Graves' disease diagnosis. The authors built TCR beta libraries using iRepertoire HTBI primers and Arm-PCR of CDR3 regions. TCRdb recomputed calls from the multiplex PCR reads with MiXCR, one row per CDR3 protein. The sample carries approximately 230,000 distinct CDR3 sequences, around 16% recorded once. In this sample, this clonotype turned up many times. Antigen: not known.

This TCR was recovered from a female donor with Graves disease. Material: peripheral blood mononuclear cells (PBMCs), obtained at new diagnosis, from a patient treated with antithyroid drugs. This chain uses TRBV20-1 with TRBJ2-7, with a possible D match to TRBD2 (5 bases). CDR3 DNA: TGCAGTACTATGGACGGAGGCTCCTACGAGCAGTACTTC. This gives the protein CSTMDGGSYEQYF.